These T cell receptor beta chains were read from a single sample in a study of long-term antiretroviral therapy in people with HIV. The table came from immunoSEQ multiplex PCR; TCRdb's copy has only in-frame clones and leaves some out. The sample includes about 21,000 clones, around 87% of them seen just once. The sequences come from unsorted PBMCs, collected 0.2 years before starting antiretroviral therapy. These receptors came from a man younger than 35 with HIV. Both conserved end residues are part of each CDR3. Each record gives: D gene, CDR3 length, clone size, J gene, V gene, CDR3 protein, CDR3 DNA. The D gene is left open where the match is weak. The size of a clone is reported for some rows only, either as once, few or many, or as a class for expanded clones.

d_gene: NA
len: 13
abundance: NA
j_gene: TRBJ2-1
v_gene: TRBV5-1
CDR3aa: CASSLTGEDEQFF
CDR3nt: TGCGCCAGCAGCCTTACAGGAGAGGATGAGCAGTTCTTC

d_gene: NA
len: 17
abundance: NA
j_gene: TRBJ1-1
v_gene: TRBV5-1
CDR3aa: CASSLSRKGGRDTEAFF
CDR3nt: TGCGCCAGCAGCTTATCTCGTAAGGGAGGAAGGGACACTGAAGCTTTCTTT

d_gene: NA
len: 16
abundance: NA
j_gene: TRBJ2-5
v_gene: TRBV5-1
CDR3aa: CASSSAVGEAAVTQYF
CDR3nt: TGCGCCAGCAGCTCGGCGGTGGGGGAGGCGGCGGTGACCCAGTACTTC

d_gene: NA
len: 13
abundance: NA
j_gene: TRBJ1-2
v_gene: TRBV6-5
CDR3aa: CASSPHRTYGYTF
CDR3nt: TGTGCCAGCAGCCCCCACAGAACTTATGGCTACACCTTC

d_gene: TRBD2
len: 14
abundance: NA
j_gene: TRBJ2-7
v_gene: TRBV27
CDR3aa: CASGGLAGTYEQYF
CDR3nt: TGTGCCAGCGGGGGACTAGCGGGAACCTACGAGCAGTACTTC

d_gene: TRBD2
len: 16
abundance: few
j_gene: TRBJ2-3
v_gene: TRBV7-7
CDR3aa: CASSPSSGVDADTQYF
CDR3nt: TGTGCTAGCAGCCCTTCAAGCGGGGTAGACGCAGATACGCAGTATTTT

d_gene: NA
len: 12
abundance: NA
j_gene: TRBJ1-2
v_gene: TRBV7-9
CDR3aa: CASSPGSNGYTF
CDR3nt: TGTGCCAGCAGCCCAGGATCAAATGGCTACACCTTC

d_gene: NA
len: 13
abundance: NA
j_gene: TRBJ2-7
v_gene: TRBV6-6
CDR3aa: CASSLTSTYEQYF
CDR3nt: TGTGCCAGCAGTCTCACGAGTACCTACGAGCAGTACTTC

d_gene: NA
len: 15
abundance: few
j_gene: TRBJ2-7
v_gene: TRBV5-4
CDR3aa: CASSLEPSGQYEQYF
CDR3nt: TGTGCCAGCAGCTTGGAACCATCAGGGCAATACGAGCAGTACTTC

d_gene: NA
len: 15
abundance: NA
j_gene: TRBJ1-6
v_gene: TRBV5-4
CDR3aa: CASSLGNLYNSPLHF
CDR3nt: TGTGCCAGCAGCTTAGGGAACCTCTATAATTCACCCCTCCACTTT

d_gene: NA
len: 14
abundance: NA
j_gene: TRBJ1-4
v_gene: TRBV11-3
CDR3aa: CASSRGRGSEKLFF
CDR3nt: TGTGCCAGCAGCCGGGGACGGGGAAGTGAAAAACTGTTTTTT

d_gene: TRBD2
len: 15
abundance: NA
j_gene: TRBJ2-3
v_gene: TRBV6-1
CDR3aa: CASSATSGRAGTQYF
CDR3nt: TGTGCCAGCAGTGCCACTAGCGGGAGGGCCGGTACGCAGTATTTT

d_gene: TRBD1
len: 14
abundance: NA
j_gene: TRBJ1-5
v_gene: TRBV19
CDR3aa: CASTPDRVVRPQHF
CDR3nt: TGTGCCAGTACCCCAGACAGGGTAGTGCGGCCCCAGCATTTT

d_gene: NA
len: 14
abundance: NA
j_gene: TRBJ1-4
v_gene: TRBV5-1
CDR3aa: CASSLGQFNEKLFF
CDR3nt: TGCGCCAGCAGCTTGGGCCAGTTTAATGAAAAACTGTTTTTT

d_gene: NA
len: 15
abundance: NA
j_gene: TRBJ2-7
v_gene: TRBV5-4
CDR3aa: CASSSWDKTGYEQYF
CDR3nt: TGTGCCAGCAGCTCGTGGGACAAAACGGGCTACGAGCAGTACTTC

d_gene: NA
len: 13
abundance: NA
j_gene: TRBJ1-4
v_gene: TRBV5-4
CDR3aa: CASRIRGGEKLFF
CDR3nt: TGTGCCAGCAGAATTAGAGGGGGAGAAAAACTGTTTTTT

d_gene: TRBD1
len: 15
abundance: once
j_gene: TRBJ1-2
v_gene: TRBV4-3
CDR3aa: CASSQWDREASGYTF
CDR3nt: TGCGCCAGCAGCCAGTGGGACAGGGAGGCGTCTGGCTACACCTTC

d_gene: NA
len: 14
abundance: few
j_gene: TRBJ1-3
v_gene: TRBV6-5
CDR3aa: CASSSWGIQDTIYF
CDR3nt: TGTGCCAGCAGTAGCTGGGGGATTCAAGACACCATATATTTT

d_gene: NA
len: 14
abundance: once
j_gene: TRBJ1-1
v_gene: TRBV6-6
CDR3aa: CASTLGHLNTEAFF
CDR3nt: TGTGCCAGCACCCTGGGGCACTTGAACACTGAAGCTTTCTTT

d_gene: NA
len: 15
abundance: once
j_gene: TRBJ2-7
v_gene: TRBV15
CDR3aa: CATSRDMGANYEQYF
CDR3nt: TGTGCCACCAGCAGAGATATGGGGGCAAACTACGAGCAGTACTTC

d_gene: NA
len: 15
abundance: NA
j_gene: TRBJ2-5
v_gene: TRBV9
CDR3aa: CASSVDAGSQETQYF
CDR3nt: TGTGCCAGCAGCGTTGATGCGGGGTCGCAAGAGACCCAGTACTTC

d_gene: TRBD1
len: 13
abundance: NA
j_gene: TRBJ1-1
v_gene: TRBV11-2
CDR3aa: CASSLVAGGEAFF
CDR3nt: TGTGCCAGCAGCTTAGTTGCAGGGGGTGAAGCTTTCTTT

d_gene: NA
len: 11
abundance: NA
j_gene: TRBJ2-1
v_gene: TRBV5-6
CDR3aa: CASSWVGEQFF
CDR3nt: TGTGCCAGCAGCTGGGTCGGTGAGCAGTTCTTC

d_gene: TRBD1
len: 15
abundance: NA
j_gene: TRBJ2-3
v_gene: TRBV5-1
CDR3aa: CASSLGRQGADTQYF
CDR3nt: TGCGCCAGCAGCTTGGGCCGACAGGGAGCAGATACGCAGTATTTT

d_gene: NA
len: 15
abundance: NA
j_gene: TRBJ2-7
v_gene: TRBV18
CDR3aa: CASSPGGQLVYEQYF
CDR3nt: TGTGCCAGCTCACCGGGTGGGCAGCTCGTCTATGAGCAGTACTTC

d_gene: NA
len: 14
abundance: NA
j_gene: TRBJ2-7
v_gene: TRBV15
CDR3aa: CATSTEGGIYEQYF
CDR3nt: TGTGCCACCAGTACTGAGGGGGGCATCTACGAGCAGTACTTC

d_gene: TRBD1
len: 16
abundance: few
j_gene: TRBJ1-1
v_gene: TRBV4-1
CDR3aa: CASSRGQFGVNSEAFF
CDR3nt: TGCGCCAGCAGCCGGGGACAGTTCGGAGTGAACTCTGAAGCTTTCTTT

d_gene: NA
len: 12
abundance: NA
j_gene: TRBJ2-2
v_gene: TRBV4-2
CDR3aa: CASSQDAGELFF
CDR3nt: TGTGCCAGCAGCCAGGACGCCGGGGAGCTGTTTTTT

d_gene: TRBD1
len: 14
abundance: NA
j_gene: TRBJ1-4
v_gene: TRBV7-6
CDR3aa: CASSLQGGNEKLFF
CDR3nt: TGTGCCAGCAGCCTACAGGGGGGAAATGAAAAACTGTTTTTT